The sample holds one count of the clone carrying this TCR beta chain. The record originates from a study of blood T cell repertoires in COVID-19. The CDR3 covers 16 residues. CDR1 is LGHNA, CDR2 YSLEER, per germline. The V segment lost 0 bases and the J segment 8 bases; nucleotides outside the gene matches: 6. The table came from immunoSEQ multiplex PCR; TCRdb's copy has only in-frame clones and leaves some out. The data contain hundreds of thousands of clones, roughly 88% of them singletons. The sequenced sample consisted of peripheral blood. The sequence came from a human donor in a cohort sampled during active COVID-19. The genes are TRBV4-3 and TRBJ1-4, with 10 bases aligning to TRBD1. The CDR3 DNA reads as TGCGCCAGCAGCCAAGATCCCAGGACAGGGGGGGAAAAACTGTTTTTT. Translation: CASSQDPRTGGEKLFF.